This passage covers 5 T cell receptor beta chains from one sample sequenced in a study of identical twins. TCRdb re-derived calls from the 5' RACE reads in MiXCR, one entry per CDR3 protein. The top ten clones hold about 12% of a sample with 450,000 or so distinct CDR3 sequences, around 20% of them seen once. Input material: naive T cells sorted from blood. These receptors were collected from a man aged 50-60 years in good health.

This chain connects TRBV29-1 to TRBJ2-7; 11 nucleotides line up with TRBD2. Per the germline V gene, CDR1 is SQVTM and CDR2 is ANQGSEA. The CDR3 length is 14 residues. The ends lost 4 bases at V and 3 bases at J; junction bases unmatched: 5. In DNA, the CDR3 is TGCAGCGTTGGAACTAGCGGGAGAGACTACGAGCAGTACTTC. Protein: CSVGTSGRDYEQYF.

This clonotype was detected ten times or more. The gene calls are TRBV28 and TRBJ2-7; 10 bases align to TRBD2. Germline CDR1 MDHEN, CDR2 SYDVKM. The CDR3 is 15 residues long. J was trimmed by 5 bases and V by 6 bases; bases with no gene match: 10. CDR3: CASSFEGLAYNEQYF. The CDR3 DNA sequence: TGTGCCAGCAGCTTCGAGGGACTAGCGTACAACGAGCAGTACTTC.

The gene calls are TRBV13 and TRBJ2-1; no firm D call. This CDR3 has 16 amino acids. Germline-derived CDR1 and CDR2 are PRHDT and FYEKMQ (reference sequence). V shed 2 bases and J shed 7 bases, with 18 bases lying between them. The CDR3 bases are TGTGCCAGCAGCTTAAGAGGCCAGGCCCGTTGGAATGAGCAGTTCTTC. Protein product: CASSLRGQARWNEQFF.

This clonotype has a handful of counts. The rearrangement uses TRBV7-9 and TRBJ1-2; 10 bases are shared with TRBD1. The CDR3 runs 14 residues. Per the germline V gene, CDR1 is SEHNR and CDR2 is FQNEAQ (reference sequence). The junction had 5 bases not matched to a gene; V was cut back by 4 bases and J by 6 bases. CDR3 sequence reads: CASSYGQGGDGYTF. In DNA form, the CDR3 reads TGTGCCAGCAGCTACGGACAGGGGGGAGATGGCTACACCTTC. The full variable domain, rest sourced from reference TRBV7-9 and TRBJ1-2, is DTGVSQNPRHKITKRGQNVTFRCDPISEHNRLYWYRQTLGQGPEFLTYFQNEAQLEKSRLLSDRFSAERPKGSFSTLEIQRTEQGDSAMYLCASSYGQGGDGYTFGSGTRLTVV.

The table lists this clonotype with a few counts. This chain joins TRBV5-1 and TRBJ2-7; possibly TRBD1 for D (5 bases). The germline CDR1 and CDR2 sequences are SGHRS and YFSETQ. The CDR3 spans 13 residues. Trimming cost V 2 bases and J 5 bases, with 11 bases left between them. CDR3 protein: CASSFRQTDEQYF. The CDR3 DNA is TGCGCCAGCAGCTTCCGACAGACAGACGAGCAGTACTTC. The whole variable domain, filled in from reference TRBV5-1 and TRBJ2-7, reads KAGVTQTPRYLIKTRGQQVTLSCSPISGHRSVSWYQQTPGQGLQFLFEYFSETQRNKGNFPGRFSGRQFSNSRSEMNVSTLELGDSALYLCASSFRQTDEQYFGPGTRLTVT.